Given below is one T cell receptor beta chain in context. Antigen: not known. The data originate from a study of beta chain features in type 1 diabetes. Study-wide results and limits: The study found fewer insertions and more deletions at VDJ junctions in type 1 diabetes patients. Since sequencing was performed on cDNA, cells with high TCR expression could be over-represented. Moderate yet significant TCRB CDR3 shortening was seen in Type 1 diabetes patients in all four CD4+ subsets.

cDNA synthesis used the whole RNA isolate, giving expressed TCRB sequences. The repertoire was sequenced with immunoSEQ multiplex PCR; TCRdb's copy has only in-frame clones and lacks some. The sample holds about 350,000 clones, less than 20% seen once. The CDR3 consists of 13 residues. The V segment lost 8 bases and the J segment 7 bases; nucleotides outside the gene matches: 9. Per the germline V gene, CDR1 is MNHEY and CDR2 is SMNVEV (reference sequence). In all sorted populations, purity surpassed 98%. The origin of this receptor is a woman under 30 in good health. This chain connects TRBV27 to TRBJ2-7; 9 bases align to TRBD1. What was sequenced was naive CD4+ T cells from blood. Here the CDR3 reads CASSRGQGWEQYF. CDR3 nucleotides: TGTGCCAGCTCCAGGGGACAGGGATGGGAGCAGTACTTC.